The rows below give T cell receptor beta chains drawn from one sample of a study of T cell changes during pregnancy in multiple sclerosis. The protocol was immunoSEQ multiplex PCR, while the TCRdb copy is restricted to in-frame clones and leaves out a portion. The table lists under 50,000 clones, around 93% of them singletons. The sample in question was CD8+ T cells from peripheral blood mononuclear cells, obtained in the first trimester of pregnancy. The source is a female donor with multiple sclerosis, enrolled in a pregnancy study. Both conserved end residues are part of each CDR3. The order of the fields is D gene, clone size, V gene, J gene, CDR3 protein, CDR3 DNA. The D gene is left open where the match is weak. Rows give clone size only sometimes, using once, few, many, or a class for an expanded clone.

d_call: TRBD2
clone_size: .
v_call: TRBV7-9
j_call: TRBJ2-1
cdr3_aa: CASSLGLAGSYNEQFF
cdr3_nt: TGTGCCAGCAGCTTAGGACTAGCGGGCTCCTACAATGAGCAGTTCTTC

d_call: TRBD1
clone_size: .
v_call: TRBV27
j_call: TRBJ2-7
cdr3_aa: CASSPGQGAGEQYF
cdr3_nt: TGTGCCAGCAGTCCGGGACAGGGGGCCGGAGAGCAGTACTTC

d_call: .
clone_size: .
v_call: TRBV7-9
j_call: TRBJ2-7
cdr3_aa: CASSLAPSTGYEQYF
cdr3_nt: TGTGCCAGCAGCTTAGCCCCCTCGACAGGCTACGAGCAGTACTTC

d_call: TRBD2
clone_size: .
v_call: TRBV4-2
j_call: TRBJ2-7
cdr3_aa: CASSQEALAEAYEQYF
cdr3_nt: TGTGCCAGCAGCCAAGAAGCCCTAGCGGAAGCCTACGAGCAGTACTTC

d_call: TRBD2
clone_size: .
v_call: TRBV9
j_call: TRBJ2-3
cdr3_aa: CASSPGLADTQYF
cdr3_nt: TGTGCCAGCAGCCCCGGACTAGCGGATACGCAGTATTTT

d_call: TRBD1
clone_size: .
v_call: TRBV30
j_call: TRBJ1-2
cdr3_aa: CAWSATGKRNGYTF
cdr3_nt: TGTGCCTGGAGCGCGACAGGGAAGAGGAATGGCTACACCTTC

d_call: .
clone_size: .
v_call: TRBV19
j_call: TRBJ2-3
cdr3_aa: CASRYGADTQYF
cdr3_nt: TGTGCCAGTAGATACGGGGCAGATACGCAGTATTTT

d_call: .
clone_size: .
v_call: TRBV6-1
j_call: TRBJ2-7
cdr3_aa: CASSEIAVRGAYEQYF
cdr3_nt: TGTGCCAGCAGTGAAATTGCAGTCCGCGGGGCCTACGAGCAGTACTTC

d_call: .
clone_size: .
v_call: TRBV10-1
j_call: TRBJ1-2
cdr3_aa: CASSESASASRGYTF
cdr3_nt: TGCGCCAGCAGTGAGTCAGCGTCAGCTAGCCGAGGCTACACCTTC

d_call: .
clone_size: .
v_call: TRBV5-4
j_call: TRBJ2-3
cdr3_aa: CASSDAGSTDTQYF
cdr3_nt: TGTGCCAGCAGCGATGCGGGGAGCACAGATACGCAGTATTTT

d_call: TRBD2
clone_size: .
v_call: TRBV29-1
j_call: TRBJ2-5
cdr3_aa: CSTGLAGDEETQYF
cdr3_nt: TGCAGCACGGGACTAGCGGGAGATGAAGAGACCCAGTACTTC

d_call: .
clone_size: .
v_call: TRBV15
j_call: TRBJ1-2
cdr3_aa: CATSTPRQSHYGYTF
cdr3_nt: TGTGCCACCAGCACTCCGAGACAGAGCCACTATGGCTACACCTTC

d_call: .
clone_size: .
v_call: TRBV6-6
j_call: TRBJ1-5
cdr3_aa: CASSYSTASNQPQHF
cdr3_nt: TGTGCCAGCAGTTACTCGACAGCTAGCAATCAGCCCCAGCATTTT

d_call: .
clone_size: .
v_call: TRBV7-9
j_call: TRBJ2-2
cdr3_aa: CASSQRDSYTGELFF
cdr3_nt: TGTGCCAGCAGCCAGAGGGACTCGTACACCGGGGAGCTGTTTTTT

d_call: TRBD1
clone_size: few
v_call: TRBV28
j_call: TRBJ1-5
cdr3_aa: CASSYQGAGQPQHF
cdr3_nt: TGTGCCAGCAGCTATCAGGGGGCCGGTCAGCCCCAGCATTTT

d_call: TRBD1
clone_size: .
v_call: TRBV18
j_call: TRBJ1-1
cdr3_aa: CASSPGTGGGRTEAFF
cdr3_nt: TGTGCCAGCTCACCGGGGACAGGGGGCGGTCGGACTGAAGCTTTCTTT

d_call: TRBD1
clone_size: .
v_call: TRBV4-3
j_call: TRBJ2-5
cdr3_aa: CASSQGQGMGSETQYF
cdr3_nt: TGCGCCAGCAGCCAAGGACAGGGAATGGGGTCGGAGACCCAGTACTTC